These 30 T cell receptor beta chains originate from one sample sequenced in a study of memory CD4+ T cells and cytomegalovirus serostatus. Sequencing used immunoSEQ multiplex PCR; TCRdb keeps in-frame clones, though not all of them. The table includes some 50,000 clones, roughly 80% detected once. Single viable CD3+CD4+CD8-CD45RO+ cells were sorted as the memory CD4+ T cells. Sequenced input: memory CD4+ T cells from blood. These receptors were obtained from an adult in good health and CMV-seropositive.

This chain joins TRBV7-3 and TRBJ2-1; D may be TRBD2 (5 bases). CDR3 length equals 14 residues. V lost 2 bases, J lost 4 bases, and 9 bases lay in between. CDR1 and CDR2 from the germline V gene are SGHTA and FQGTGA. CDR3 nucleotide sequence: TGTGCCAGCAGCTTATTGAGCGGTTACAATGAGCAGTTCTTC. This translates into CASSLLSGYNEQFF.

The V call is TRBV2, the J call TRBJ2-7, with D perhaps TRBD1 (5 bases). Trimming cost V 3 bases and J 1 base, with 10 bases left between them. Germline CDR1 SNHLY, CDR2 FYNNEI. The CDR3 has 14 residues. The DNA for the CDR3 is TGTGCCAGCAGTGAGGGGCAGGGTTCCTACGAGCAGTACTTC. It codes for CASSEGQGSYEQYF.

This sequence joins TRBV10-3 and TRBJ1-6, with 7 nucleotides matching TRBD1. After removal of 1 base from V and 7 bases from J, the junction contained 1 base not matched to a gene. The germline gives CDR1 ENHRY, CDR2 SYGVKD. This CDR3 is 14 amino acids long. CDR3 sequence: CAISEYRGNSPLHF. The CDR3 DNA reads TGTGCCATCAGTGAGTACAGGGGCAATTCACCCCTCCACTTT.

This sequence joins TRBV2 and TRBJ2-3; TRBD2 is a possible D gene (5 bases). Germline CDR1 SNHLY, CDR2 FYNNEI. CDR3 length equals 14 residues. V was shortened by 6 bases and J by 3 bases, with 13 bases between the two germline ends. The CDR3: CASRGPGVTDTQYF. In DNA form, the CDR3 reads TGTGCCAGCAGAGGACCCGGGGTAACAGATACGCAGTATTTT.

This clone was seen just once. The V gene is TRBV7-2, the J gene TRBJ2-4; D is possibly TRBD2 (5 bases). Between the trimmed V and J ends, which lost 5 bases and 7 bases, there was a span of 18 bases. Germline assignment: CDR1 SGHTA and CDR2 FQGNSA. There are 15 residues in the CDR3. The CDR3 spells CASSPQEEESNIQYF. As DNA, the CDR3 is TGTGCCAGCAGCCCCCAGGAGGAAGAAAGCAACATTCAGTACTTC.

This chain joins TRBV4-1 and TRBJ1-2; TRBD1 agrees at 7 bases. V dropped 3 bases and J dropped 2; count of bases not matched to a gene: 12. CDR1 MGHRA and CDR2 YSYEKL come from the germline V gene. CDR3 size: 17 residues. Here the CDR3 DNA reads TGCGCCAGCAGCCATCCGATGACAGGGAACAGGAACTATGGCTACACCTTC. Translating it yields CASSHPMTGNRNYGYTF.

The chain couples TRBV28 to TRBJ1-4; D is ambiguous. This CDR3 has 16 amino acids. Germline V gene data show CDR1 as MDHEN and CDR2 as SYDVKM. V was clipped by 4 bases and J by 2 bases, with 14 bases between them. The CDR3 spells CASSSRAAGTNEKLFF. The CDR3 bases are TGTGCCAGCAGTTCCCGGGCCGCGGGGACTAATGAAAAACTGTTTTTT.

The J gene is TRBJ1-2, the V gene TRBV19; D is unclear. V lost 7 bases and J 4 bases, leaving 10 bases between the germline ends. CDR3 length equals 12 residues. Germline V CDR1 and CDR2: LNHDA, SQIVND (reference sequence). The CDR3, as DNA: TGTGCCAGTAATACCCGATCCTATGGCTACACCTTC. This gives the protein CASNTRSYGYTF. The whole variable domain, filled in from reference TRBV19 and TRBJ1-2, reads DGGITQSPKYLFRKEGQNVTLSCEQNLNHDAMYWYRQDPGQGLRLIYYSQIVNDFQKGDIAEGYSVSREKKESFPLTVTSAQKNPTAFYLCASNTRSYGYTFGSGTRLTVV.

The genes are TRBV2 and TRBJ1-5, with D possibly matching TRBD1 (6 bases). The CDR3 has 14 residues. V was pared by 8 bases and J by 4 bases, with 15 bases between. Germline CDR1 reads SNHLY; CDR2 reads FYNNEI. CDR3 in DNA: TGTGCCAGCGAAGAGGGACACTTTAATCAGCCCCAGCATTTT. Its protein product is CASEEGHFNQPQHF.

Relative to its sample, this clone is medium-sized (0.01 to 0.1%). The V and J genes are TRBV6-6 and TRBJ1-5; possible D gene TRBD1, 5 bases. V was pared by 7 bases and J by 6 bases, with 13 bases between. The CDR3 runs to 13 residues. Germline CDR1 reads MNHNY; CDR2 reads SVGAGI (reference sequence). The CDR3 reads CASIGVAGQPQHF. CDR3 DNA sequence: TGTGCCAGCATAGGGGTGGCCGGTCAGCCCCAGCATTTT.

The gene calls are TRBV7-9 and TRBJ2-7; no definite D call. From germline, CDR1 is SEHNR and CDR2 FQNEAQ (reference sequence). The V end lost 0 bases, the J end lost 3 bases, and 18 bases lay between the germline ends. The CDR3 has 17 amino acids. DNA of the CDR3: TGTGCCAGCAGCTTAGCGTCCACAATTAATAGCTTCTACGAGCAGTACTTC. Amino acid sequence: CASSLASTINSFYEQYF.

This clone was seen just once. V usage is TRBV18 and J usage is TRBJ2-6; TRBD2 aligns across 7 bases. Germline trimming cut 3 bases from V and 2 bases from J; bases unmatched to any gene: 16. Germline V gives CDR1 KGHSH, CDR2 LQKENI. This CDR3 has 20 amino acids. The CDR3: CASSPTSIREGRTGANVLTF. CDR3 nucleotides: TGTGCCAGCTCACCCACCAGCATCAGGGAGGGTCGTACTGGGGCCAACGTCCTGACTTTC.

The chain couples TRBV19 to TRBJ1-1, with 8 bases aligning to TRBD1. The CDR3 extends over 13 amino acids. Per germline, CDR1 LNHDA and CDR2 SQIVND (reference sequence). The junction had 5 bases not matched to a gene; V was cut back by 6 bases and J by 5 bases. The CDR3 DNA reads TGTGCCAGTAGGACGACAGGGGAAACTGAAGCTTTCTTT. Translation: CASRTTGETEAFF.

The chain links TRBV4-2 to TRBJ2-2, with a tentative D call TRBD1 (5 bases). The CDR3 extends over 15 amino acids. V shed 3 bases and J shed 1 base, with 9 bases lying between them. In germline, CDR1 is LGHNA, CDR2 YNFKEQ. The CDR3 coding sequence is TGTGCCAGCAGCCAGGACAACAGGAACACCGGGGAGCTGTTTTTT. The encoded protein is CASSQDNRNTGELFF.

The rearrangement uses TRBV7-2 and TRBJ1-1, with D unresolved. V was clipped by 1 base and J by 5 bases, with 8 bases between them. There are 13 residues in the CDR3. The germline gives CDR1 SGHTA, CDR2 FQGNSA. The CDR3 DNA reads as TGTGCCAGCAGCTTAGATCCGGGTACTGAAGCTTTCTTT. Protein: CASSLDPGTEAFF.

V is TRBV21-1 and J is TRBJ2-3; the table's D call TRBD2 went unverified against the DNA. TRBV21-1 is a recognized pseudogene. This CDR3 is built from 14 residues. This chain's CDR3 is CAPRLCGYPDTQYF. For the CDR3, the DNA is TGTGCCCCTAGACTGTGCGGGTACCCAGATACGCAGTATTTT.

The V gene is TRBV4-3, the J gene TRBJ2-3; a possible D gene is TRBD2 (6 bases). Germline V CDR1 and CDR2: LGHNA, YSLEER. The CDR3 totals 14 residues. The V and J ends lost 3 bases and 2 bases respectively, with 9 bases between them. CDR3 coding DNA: TGCGCCAGCAGCCACGCGGGGCTCACAGATACGCAGTATTTT. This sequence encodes CASSHAGLTDTQYF.

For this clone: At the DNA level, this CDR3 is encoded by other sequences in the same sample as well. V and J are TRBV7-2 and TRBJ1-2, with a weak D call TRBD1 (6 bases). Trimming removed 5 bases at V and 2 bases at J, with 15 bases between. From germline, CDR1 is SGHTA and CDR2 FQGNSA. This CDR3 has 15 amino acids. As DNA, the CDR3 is TGTGCCAGCAGCCTCGTGCCAGGGGCCAACTATGGCTACACCTTC. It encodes CASSLVPGANYGYTF.

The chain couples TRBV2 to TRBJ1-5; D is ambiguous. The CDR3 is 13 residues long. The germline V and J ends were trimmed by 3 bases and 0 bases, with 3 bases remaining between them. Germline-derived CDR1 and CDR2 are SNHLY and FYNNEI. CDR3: CASSEYSNQPQHF. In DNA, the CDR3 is TGTGCCAGCAGTGAGTATAGCAATCAGCCCCAGCATTTT.

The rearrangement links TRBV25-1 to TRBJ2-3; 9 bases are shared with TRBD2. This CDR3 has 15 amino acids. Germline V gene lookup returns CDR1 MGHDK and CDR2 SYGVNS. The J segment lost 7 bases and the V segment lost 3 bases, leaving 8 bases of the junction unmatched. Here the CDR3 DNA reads TGTGCCAGCAGTGACCCGGGACTAGCTGTAAATACGCAGTATTTT. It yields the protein CASSDPGLAVNTQYF. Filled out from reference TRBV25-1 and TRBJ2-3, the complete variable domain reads EADIYQTPRYLVIGTGKKITLECSQTMGHDKMYWYQQDPGMELHLIHYSYGVNSTEKGDLSSESTVSRIRTEHFPLTLESARPSHTSQYLCASSDPGLAVNTQYFGPGTRLTVL.

The CDR3 loop is CASSLASGQGNTIYF. The CDR3 DNA follows: TGTGCCAGCAGCTTAGCCTCAGGACAGGGGAACACCATATATTTT. The rearrangement links TRBV7-8 to TRBJ1-3; 9 nucleotides align to TRBD1. Trimming took 0 bases from V and 7 from J; bases not matched to a gene: 4. The CDR3 has 15 amino acids. Per germline, CDR1 SGHVS and CDR2 FQNEAQ.

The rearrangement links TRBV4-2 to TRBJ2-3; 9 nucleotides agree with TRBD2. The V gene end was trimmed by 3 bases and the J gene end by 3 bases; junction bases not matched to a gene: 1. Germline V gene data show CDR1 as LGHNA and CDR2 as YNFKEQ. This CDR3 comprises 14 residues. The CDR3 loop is CASSQAGGTDTQYF. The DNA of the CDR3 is TGTGCCAGCAGCCAGGCGGGGGGGACAGATACGCAGTATTTT.

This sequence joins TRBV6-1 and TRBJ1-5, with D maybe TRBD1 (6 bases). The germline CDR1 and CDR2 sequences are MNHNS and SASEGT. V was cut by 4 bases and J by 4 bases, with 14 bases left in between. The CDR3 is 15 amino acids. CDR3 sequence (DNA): TGTGCCAGCAGTGTCTCGGGGGCCTGGAATCAGCCCCAGCATTTT. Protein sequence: CASSVSGAWNQPQHF.

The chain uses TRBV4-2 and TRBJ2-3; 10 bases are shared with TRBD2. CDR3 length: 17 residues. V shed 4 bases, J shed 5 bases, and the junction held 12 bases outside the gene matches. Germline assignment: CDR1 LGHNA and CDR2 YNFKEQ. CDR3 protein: CASSPDEEASGGDTQYF. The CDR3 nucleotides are TGTGCCAGCAGCCCAGACGAGGAGGCTAGCGGGGGAGATACGCAGTATTTT.

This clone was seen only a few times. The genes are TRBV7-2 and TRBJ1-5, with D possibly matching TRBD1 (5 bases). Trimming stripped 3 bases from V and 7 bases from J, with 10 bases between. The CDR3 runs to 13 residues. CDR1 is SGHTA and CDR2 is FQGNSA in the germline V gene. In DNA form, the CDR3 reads TGTGCCAGCAGCTTCCGGCGGGACCAGCCCCAGCATTTT. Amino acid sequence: CASSFRRDQPQHF.

The CDR3 nucleotides read TGTGCCAGCAGGACAGACAGGGGGTCCTACAATGAGCAGTTCTTC. Protein: CASRTDRGSYNEQFF. The genes are TRBV2 and TRBJ2-1; 9 bases fit TRBD1. With 6 bases clipped from V and 1 base from J, the junction kept 4 bases outside the gene matches. Germline V gene sequence: CDR1 SNHLY, CDR2 FYNNEI. The CDR3 is made up of 15 amino acids.

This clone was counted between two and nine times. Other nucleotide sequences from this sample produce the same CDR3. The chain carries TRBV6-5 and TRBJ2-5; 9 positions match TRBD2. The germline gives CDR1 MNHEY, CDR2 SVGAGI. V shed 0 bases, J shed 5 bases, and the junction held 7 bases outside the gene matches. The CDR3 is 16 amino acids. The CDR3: CASSYSGGGAGETQYF. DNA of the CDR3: TGTGCCAGCAGTTACTCAGGCGGGGGGGCCGGGGAGACCCAGTACTTC.

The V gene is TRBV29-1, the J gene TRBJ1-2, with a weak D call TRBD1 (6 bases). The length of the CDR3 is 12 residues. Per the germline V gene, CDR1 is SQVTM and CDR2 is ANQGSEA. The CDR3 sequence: CALLRGGYGYTF. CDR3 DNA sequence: TGCGCCCTCCTCAGGGGAGGGTATGGCTACACCTTC.

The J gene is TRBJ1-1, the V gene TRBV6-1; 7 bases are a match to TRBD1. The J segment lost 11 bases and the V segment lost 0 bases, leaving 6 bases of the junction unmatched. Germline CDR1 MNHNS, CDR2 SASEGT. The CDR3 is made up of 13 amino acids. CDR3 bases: TGTGCCAGCAGTGAAGCAGGGGGCCGAAGGGCTTTCTTT. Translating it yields CASSEAGGRRAFF.

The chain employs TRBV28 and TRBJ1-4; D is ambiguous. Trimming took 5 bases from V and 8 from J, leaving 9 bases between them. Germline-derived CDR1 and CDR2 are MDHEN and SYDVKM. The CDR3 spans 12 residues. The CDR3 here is CASSILREKLFF. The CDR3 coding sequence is TGTGCCAGCAGTATATTAAGGGAAAAACTGTTTTTT.